This is a list of T cell receptor beta chains from one sample in a study of monozygotic twins with inflammatory bowel disease. TCRdb re-called the 5' RACE reads; one entry per CDR3 protein, DNA not given. Found here are 350,000 to 500,000 distinct CDR3 sequences; the top ten clones hold 2% to 3%. The specimen was blood. The receptors come from a human donor with ulcerative colitis or Crohn's disease, or a healthy co-twin of an affected twin (not recorded which). Both conserved end residues are part of each CDR3.

V gene	J gene	CDR3 protein
TRBV6-1	TRBJ1-2	CASLVRPYGYTF
TRBV7-2	TRBJ2-5	CASSSLGLAGEGETQYF
TRBV7-8	TRBJ1-2	CASSLSVGYGYTF
TRBV20-1	TRBJ2-5	CSASGGKETQYF
TRBV30	TRBJ2-2	CAWSKLAGSANTGELFF
TRBV5-1	TRBJ1-2	CASSSDVSSGGYTF
TRBV5-1	TRBJ2-2	CASSLVGGSGELFF
TRBV7-3	TRBJ2-2	CASSLWGNGELFF
TRBV7-9	TRBJ1-3	CAMGLESGNTIYF
TRBV7-3	TRBJ1-6	CASSLTEGGNSPLHF
TRBV11-2	TRBJ2-4	CASSRVPGAILGKNIQYF
TRBV7-3	TRBJ2-2	CASSPSGDRFGELFF
TRBV15	TRBJ1-6	CATSPRWGVNSPLHF
TRBV7-9	TRBJ2-1	CASSLSYRGSNEQFF
TRBV5-4	TRBJ2-7	CASSLVGGSSEQYF
TRBV6-2/TRBV6-3	TRBJ2-7	CASLRTLFEEQYF
TRBV20-1	TRBJ2-1	CSAGQEGRRNNEQFF
TRBV5-5	TRBJ2-3	CASSRIVTPGTDTQYF
TRBV12-3/TRBV12-4	TRBJ2-7	CASSRQEAYEQYF
TRBV20-1	TRBJ2-7	CSARAQGRTYEQYF
TRBV20-1	TRBJ2-7	CSASRSDYEQYF
TRBV12-3/TRBV12-4	TRBJ2-3	CASRWTGGGAPDTQYF
TRBV4-2	TRBJ1-2	CASSQGGQGAGPYGYTF
TRBV15	TRBJ2-5	CATSRDQKQETQYF
TRBV27	TRBJ1-1	CASSLNQGVNTEAFF
TRBV20-1	TRBJ2-6	CSARSASGANVLTF
TRBV30	TRBJ1-2	CAWSKGRYGYTF
TRBV18	TRBJ1-6	CASSPKDSSSANSPLHF
TRBV7-3	TRBJ1-1	CASGNLNTEAFF
TRBV6-5	TRBJ2-3	CASIDTTDTQYF
TRBV5-1	TRBJ2-3	CASSPESGGAGDTQYF
TRBV7-2	TRBJ2-3	CASRRLAGIVTDTQYF
TRBV5-1	TRBJ2-1	CASSLVGQYNEQFF
TRBV19	TRBJ2-1	CASWDSSYNEQFF
TRBV7-9	TRBJ2-2	CASSSPGERRNTGELFF
TRBV3-1	TRBJ1-1	CASSQDRVSEAFF
TRBV4-2	TRBJ2-3	CASSQDCRRREGTDTQYF
TRBV5-1	TRBJ2-4	CASSLALGGLIQYF
TRBV5-1	TRBJ2-1	CASSVGPQGRPFF
TRBV5-4	TRBJ1-1	CASSSGRTNTEAFF
TRBV20-1	TRBJ2-7	CSASVSYEQYF
TRBV5-4	TRBJ2-3	CASSLATGGHSDTQYF
TRBV6-1	TRBJ2-7	CASSTLQGSYEQYF
TRBV6-1	TRBJ2-1	CASSLRTGGGVEQFF
TRBV18	TRBJ2-1	CASSPPTHNEQFF
TRBV29-1	TRBJ2-7	CSVTIGKRGGVEQYF
TRBV18	TRBJ2-1	CASSPVAGGSGEQFF
TRBV29-1	TRBJ2-1	CSVGPGWNEQFF
TRBV5-6	TRBJ2-1	CASSFARLESSYNEQFF
TRBV20-1	TRBJ1-5	CSARDRSGRQPQHF
TRBV29-1	TRBJ1-1	CSVEEILNTEAFF
TRBV12-5	TRBJ2-7	CASGLVDRGLPYEQYF
TRBV5-1	TRBJ2-1	CASSQAGGITYNEQFF
TRBV4-1	TRBJ2-1	CASSTSGSVYNEQFF
TRBV5-1	TRBJ2-7	CASSLSVAGSGEQYF